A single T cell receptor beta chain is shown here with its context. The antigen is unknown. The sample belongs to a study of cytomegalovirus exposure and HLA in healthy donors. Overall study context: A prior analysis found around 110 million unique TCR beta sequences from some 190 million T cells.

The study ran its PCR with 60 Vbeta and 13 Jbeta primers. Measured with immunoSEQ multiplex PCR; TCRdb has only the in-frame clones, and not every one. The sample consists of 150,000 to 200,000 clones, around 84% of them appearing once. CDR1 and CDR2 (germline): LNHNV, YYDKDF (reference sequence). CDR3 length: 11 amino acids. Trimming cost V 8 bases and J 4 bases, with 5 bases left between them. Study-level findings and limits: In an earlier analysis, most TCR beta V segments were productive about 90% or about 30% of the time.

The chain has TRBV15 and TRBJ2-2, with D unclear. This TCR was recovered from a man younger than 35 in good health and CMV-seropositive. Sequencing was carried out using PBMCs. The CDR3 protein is CATFSTGELFF. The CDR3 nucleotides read TGTGCCACCTTCAGCACCGGGGAGCTGTTTTTT.